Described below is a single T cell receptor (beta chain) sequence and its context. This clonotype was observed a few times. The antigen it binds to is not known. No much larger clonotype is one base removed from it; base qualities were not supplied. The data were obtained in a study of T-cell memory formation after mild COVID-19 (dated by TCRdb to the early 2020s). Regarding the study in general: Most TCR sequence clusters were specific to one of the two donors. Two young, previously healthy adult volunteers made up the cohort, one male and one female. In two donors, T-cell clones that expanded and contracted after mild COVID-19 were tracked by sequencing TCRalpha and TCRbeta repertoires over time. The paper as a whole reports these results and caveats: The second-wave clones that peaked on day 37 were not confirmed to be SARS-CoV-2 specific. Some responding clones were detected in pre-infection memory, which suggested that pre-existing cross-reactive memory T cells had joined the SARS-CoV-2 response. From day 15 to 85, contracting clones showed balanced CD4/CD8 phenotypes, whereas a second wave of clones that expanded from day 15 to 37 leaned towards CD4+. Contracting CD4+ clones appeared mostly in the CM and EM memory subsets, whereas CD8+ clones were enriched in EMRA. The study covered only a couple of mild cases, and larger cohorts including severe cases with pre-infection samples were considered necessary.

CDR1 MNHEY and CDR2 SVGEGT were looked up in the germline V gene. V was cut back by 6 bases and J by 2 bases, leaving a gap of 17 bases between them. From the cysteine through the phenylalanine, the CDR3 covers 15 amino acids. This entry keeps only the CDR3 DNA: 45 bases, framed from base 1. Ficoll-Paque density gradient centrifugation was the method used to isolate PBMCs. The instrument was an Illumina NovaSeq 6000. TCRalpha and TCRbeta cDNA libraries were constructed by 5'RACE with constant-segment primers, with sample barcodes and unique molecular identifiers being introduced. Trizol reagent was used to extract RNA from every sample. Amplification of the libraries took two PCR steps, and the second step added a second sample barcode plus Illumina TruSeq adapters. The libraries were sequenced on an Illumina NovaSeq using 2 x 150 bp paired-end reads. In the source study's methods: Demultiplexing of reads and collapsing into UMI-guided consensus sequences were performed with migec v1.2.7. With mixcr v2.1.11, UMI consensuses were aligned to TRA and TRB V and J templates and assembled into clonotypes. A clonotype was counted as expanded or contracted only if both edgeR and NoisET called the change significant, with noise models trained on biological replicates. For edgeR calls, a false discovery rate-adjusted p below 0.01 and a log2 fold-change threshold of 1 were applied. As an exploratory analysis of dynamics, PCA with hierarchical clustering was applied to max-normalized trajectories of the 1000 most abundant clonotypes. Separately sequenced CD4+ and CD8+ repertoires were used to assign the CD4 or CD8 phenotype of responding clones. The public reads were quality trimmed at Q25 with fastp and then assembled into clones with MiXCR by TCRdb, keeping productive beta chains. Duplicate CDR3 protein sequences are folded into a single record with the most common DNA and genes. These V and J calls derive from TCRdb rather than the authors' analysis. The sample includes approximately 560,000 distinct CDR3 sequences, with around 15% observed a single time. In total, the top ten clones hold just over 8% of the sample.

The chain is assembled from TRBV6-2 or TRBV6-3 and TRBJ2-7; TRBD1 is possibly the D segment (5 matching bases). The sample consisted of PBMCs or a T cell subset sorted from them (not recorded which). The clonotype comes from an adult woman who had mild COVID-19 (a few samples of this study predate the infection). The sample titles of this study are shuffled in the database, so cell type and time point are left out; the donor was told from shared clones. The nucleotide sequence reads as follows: TGTGCCAGCAGCTCACAACGGACACCGACCTACGAGCAGTACTTC. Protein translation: CASSSQRTPTYEQYF.